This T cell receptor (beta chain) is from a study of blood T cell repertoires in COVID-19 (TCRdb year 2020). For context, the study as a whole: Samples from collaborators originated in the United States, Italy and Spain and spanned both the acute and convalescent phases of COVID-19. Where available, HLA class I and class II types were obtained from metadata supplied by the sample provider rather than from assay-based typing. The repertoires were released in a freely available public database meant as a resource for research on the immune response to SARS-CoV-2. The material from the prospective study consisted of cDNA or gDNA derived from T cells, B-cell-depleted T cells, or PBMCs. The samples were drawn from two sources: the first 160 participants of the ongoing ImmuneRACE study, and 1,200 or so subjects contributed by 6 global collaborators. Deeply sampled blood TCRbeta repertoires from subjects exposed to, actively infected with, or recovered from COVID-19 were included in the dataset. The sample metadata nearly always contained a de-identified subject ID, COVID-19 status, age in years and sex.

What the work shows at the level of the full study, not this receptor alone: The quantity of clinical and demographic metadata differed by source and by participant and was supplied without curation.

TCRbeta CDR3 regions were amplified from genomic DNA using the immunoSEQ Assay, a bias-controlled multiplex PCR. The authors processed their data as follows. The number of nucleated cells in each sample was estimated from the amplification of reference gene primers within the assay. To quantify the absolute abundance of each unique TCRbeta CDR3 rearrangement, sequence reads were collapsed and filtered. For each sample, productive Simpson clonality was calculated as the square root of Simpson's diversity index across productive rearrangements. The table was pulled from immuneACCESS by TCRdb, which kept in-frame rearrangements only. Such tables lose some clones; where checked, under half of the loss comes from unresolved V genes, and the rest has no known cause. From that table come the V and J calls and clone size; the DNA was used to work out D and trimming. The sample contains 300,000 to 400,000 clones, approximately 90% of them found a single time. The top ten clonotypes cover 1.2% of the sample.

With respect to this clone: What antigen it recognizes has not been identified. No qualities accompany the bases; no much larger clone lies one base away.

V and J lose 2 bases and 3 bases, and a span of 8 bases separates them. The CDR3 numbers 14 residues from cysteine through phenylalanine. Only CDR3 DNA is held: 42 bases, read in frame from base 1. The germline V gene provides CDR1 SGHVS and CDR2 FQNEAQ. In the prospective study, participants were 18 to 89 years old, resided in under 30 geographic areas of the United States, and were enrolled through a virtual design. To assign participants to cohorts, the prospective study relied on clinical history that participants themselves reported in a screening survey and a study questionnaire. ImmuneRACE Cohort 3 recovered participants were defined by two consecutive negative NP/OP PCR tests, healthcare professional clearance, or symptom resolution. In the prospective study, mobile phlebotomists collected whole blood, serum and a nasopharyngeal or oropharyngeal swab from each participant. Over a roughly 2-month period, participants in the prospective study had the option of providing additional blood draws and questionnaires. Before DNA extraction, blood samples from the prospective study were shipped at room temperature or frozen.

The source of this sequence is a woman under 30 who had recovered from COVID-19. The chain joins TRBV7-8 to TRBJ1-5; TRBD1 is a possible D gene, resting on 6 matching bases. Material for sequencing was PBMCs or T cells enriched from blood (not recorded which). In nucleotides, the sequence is TGTGCCAGCAGCTTAACAGGGAACAATCAGCCCCAGCATTTT. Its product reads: CASSLTGNNQPQHF.